This TCR beta chain was observed in a study of T cells in Graves' hyperthyroidism and ophthalmopathy. Study outcomes and limitations: Model predictions of ophthalmopathy came a median roughly 6.4 months before onset. A model using 13 V-J features told ophthalmopathy apart from stable hyperthyroidism.

Amplified TCR beta CDR3 regions came from RNA transcripts. A first-round RT-PCR of the TCR CDR3 used the HTBI primer set. Via MiXCR, TCRdb re-called the multiplex PCR reads, giving one row per CDR3 protein. Of 150,000 to 200,000 distinct CDR3 sequences in the sample, 9.4% were seen once. It was at first hyperthyroidism diagnosis, before any ophthalmopathy symptoms, that the blood sample was taken. V gave up 3 bases and J gave up 0 bases; unmatched junction bases: 6. Germline V gives CDR1 PRHDT, CDR2 FYEKMQ (reference sequence). This CDR3 has 16 amino acids. A remark on this clonotype: Antigen unknown.

Sequenced: blood. The receptor comes from a woman younger than 35 with Graves' hyperthyroidism that later progressed to Graves' ophthalmopathy. The chain combines TRBV13 with TRBJ2-7; 9 positions match TRBD2. CDR3 DNA: TGTGCCAGCAGCTTTACTAGCGGGTCCAGCTCCTACGAGCAGTACTTC. Residues: CASSFTSGSSSYEQYF.